This TCR beta chain was observed in a study of CD8 T cells in Susac syndrome. RNA amounts of roughly 0.45 to 1 ug underwent reverse transcription with random hexamers. Amplification of TCR beta CDR3 spanned 54 Vbeta and 13 Jbeta via immunoSEQ multiplex PCR. Using its own MiXCR run on the immunoSEQ multiplex PCR reads, TCRdb lists one record per CDR3 protein. The sample shows some 260,000 distinct CDR3 sequences, approximately 84% of them seen only once. The CDR3 totals 12 residues. Germline-derived CDR1 and CDR2 are MGHDK and SYGVNS. V was trimmed by 0 bases and J by 4 bases, leaving 2 bases between them. This clonotype was recorded a few times. The patients serving as multiple sclerosis controls were treatment-naive. They had stable or active relapsing-remitting disease and fulfilled revised McDonald criteria. The CD8+ and CD4+ T cells were isolated magnetically using a negative isolation approach, whereas the TEMRA cells were enriched by FACS.

The TCR originated in a human donor with multiple sclerosis. Source material: CD8+ T cells from PBMCs. The V and J genes are TRBV25-1 and TRBJ2-3; the D is unclear. The CDR3 DNA reads as TGTGCCAGCAGTGAATATCCAGATACGCAGTATTTT. Protein product: CASSEYPDTQYF.